The clone carrying this TCR beta chain was found a few times. The V gene lost 2 bases and the J gene lost 10 bases, with 11 bases spanning the gap. The CDR3 loop spans 12 amino acids. This entry comes from a study of blood T cells in healthy people across ages. Primed by a sample-barcoded 5' primer and a J-beta primer mix, a second PCR proceeded for 7 to 11 cycles. TCRdb reprocessed the 5' RACE reads via MiXCR and lists one record per CDR3 protein. The sample has 900,000 to 950,000 distinct CDR3 sequences; roughly 29% are singletons. The same sample was also used in a study of T cells of mothers and their children. That source adds: Related mother and child pairs showed slightly greater overlap (not significant) than unrelated pairs did.

Material: blood. This TCR derives from a woman in her thirties or forties in good health. The gene calls are TRBV12-3 or TRBV12-4 and TRBJ1-1, with TRBD1 as a possible D gene (5 bases). The CDR3 loop reads CASSLSQGLAFF. The CDR3, as DNA: TGTGCCAGCAGTTTATCGCAGGGTTTAGCTTTCTTT.